The 21 T cell receptor beta chains reported below all come from one sample, sequenced in a study of T cells in Graves' hyperthyroidism and ophthalmopathy. The TCR beta CDR3 regions underwent amplification using RNA transcripts as the source. When the TCR CDR3 underwent first-round RT-PCR, the HTBI primer set was used. TCRdb ran MiXCR on the multiplex PCR reads and lists one entry per CDR3 protein. The profile shows hundreds of thousands of distinct CDR3 sequences, 14% to 15% of them singletons. The sequencing sample was made of blood. The receptor source for this set is a man between 18 and 29 years old with Graves' ophthalmopathy.

This clonotype was seen repeatedly, ten times or more. The V call is TRBV12-3 or TRBV12-4, the J call TRBJ2-2; D unclear. Trimming shortened V by 4 bases and J by 7 bases, and 13 bases separated the two germline ends. The CDR3 length is 14 residues. CDR3 sequence reads: CASSSPTLGGELFF. The CDR3 DNA follows: TGTGCCAGCAGTTCCCCTACGCTGGGCGGGGAGCTGTTTTTT.

Ten or more counts support this clonotype. This chain joins TRBV7-6 and TRBJ2-2, with D perhaps matching TRBD1 (6 bases). With 1 base removed from V and 4 bases from J, the gap between germline ends came to 13 bases. Germline CDR1 is SGHVS and CDR2 is FNYEAQ. The CDR3 length is 16 residues. The CDR3 reads CASSLVLGRGTGELFF. CDR3 nucleotides: TGTGCCAGCAGCTTAGTTCTCGGCAGGGGCACCGGGGAGCTGTTTTTT.

The rearrangement uses TRBV9 and TRBJ2-3, with D unclear. The CDR3 runs to 11 residues. V dropped 3 bases and J dropped 6 bases, with 5 bases sitting between them. The V gene's germline CDR1 is SGDLS and CDR2 YYNGEE. CDR3 region: CASSAEDTQYF. CDR3 nucleotides: TGTGCCAGCAGCGCGGAGGATACGCAGTATTTT.

Only one count was recorded for this clonotype. The chain joins TRBV5-1 to TRBJ1-4; D gene uncertain. V lost 0 bases to trimming and J lost 2 bases, with 8 bases between them. The CDR3 spans 15 residues. The germline gives CDR1 SGHRS, CDR2 YFSETQ. DNA of the CDR3: TGCGCCAGCAGCTTGGACGGGATGACTAATGAAAAACTGTTTTTT. This translates into CASSLDGMTNEKLFF. Full variable domain (outside the CDR3, taken from reference TRBV5-1 and TRBJ1-4): KAGVTQTPRYLIKTRGQQVTLSCSPISGHRSVSWYQQTPGQGLQFLFEYFSETQRNKGNFPGRFSGRQFSNSRSEMNVSTLELGDSALYLCASSLDGMTNEKLFFGSGTQLSVL.

This clonotype showed up many times. The J gene is TRBJ2-1, the V gene TRBV5-1, with TRBD2 matching 14 bases. Trimming cost V 4 bases and J 6 bases; bases outside gene matches: 9. CDR1 and CDR2 from the germline V gene are SGHRS and YFSETQ. The CDR3 covers 17 residues. The DNA for the CDR3 is TGCGCCAGCAGCATAGGGACTAGCGGGAGCCTTGGCAATGAGCAGTTCTTC. Protein product: CASSIGTSGSLGNEQFF. Together with reference TRBV5-1 and TRBJ2-1, the CDR3 gives the full variable domain: KAGVTQTPRYLIKTRGQQVTLSCSPISGHRSVSWYQQTPGQGLQFLFEYFSETQRNKGNFPGRFSGRQFSNSRSEMNVSTLELGDSALYLCASSIGTSGSLGNEQFFGPGTRLTVL.

The chain carries TRBV5-5 and TRBJ2-1; 8 bases map to TRBD2. V lost 2 bases and J lost 4; bases outside the gene matches: 5. CDR3 length: 15 amino acids. Germline-derived CDR1 and CDR2 are SGHKS and YYEKEE (reference sequence). CDR3 in DNA: TGTGCCAGCAGCTTTTTAGGCGGGGGGTACAATGAGCAGTTCTTC. It translates to CASSFLGGGYNEQFF.

The gene calls are TRBV19 and TRBJ1-6; possible D gene TRBD1, 5 bases. With 8 bases removed from V and 9 bases from J, the gap between germline ends came to 11 bases. Germline V gene sequence: CDR1 LNHDA, CDR2 SQIVND (reference sequence). The CDR3 extends over 12 amino acids. The CDR3 nucleotides read TGTGCCAGTTCCTCCGGGGCTTCACCCCTCCACTTT. Residues: CASSSGASPLHF.

The chain has TRBV5-4 and TRBJ2-7; TRBD1 might be the D (6 bases). Germline-derived CDR1 and CDR2 are SGHNT and YYREEE (reference sequence). The CDR3 is made up of 13 amino acids. V lost 4 bases and J 2 bases, leaving 10 bases between the germline ends. CDR3 amino acids: CASSRDKTYEQYF. CDR3 DNA: TGTGCCAGCAGCCGGGACAAAACCTACGAGCAGTACTTC. The full variable domain, its missing parts supplied by reference TRBV5-4 and TRBJ2-7, is ETGVTQSPTHLIKTRGQQVTLRCSSQSGHNTVSWYQQALGQGPQFIFQYYREEENGRGNFPPRFSGLQFPNYSSELNVNALELDDSALYLCASSRDKTYEQYFGPGTRLTVT.

This chain uses TRBV30 with TRBJ2-7; weak D call: TRBD2 (5 bases). Germline V lookup: CDR1 GTSNPN, CDR2 SVGIG (reference sequence). V shed 3 bases and J shed 0 bases, with 9 bases lying between them. There are 13 residues in the CDR3. CDR3 nucleotides: TGTGCCTGGAGCGGGGTCCCCTCCTACGAGCAGTACTTC. Translated, it gives CAWSGVPSYEQYF.

The sample holds many counts of this clonotype. The chain uses TRBV7-2 and TRBJ2-5; TRBD2 aligns across 7 bases. The germline CDR1 and CDR2 sequences are SGHTA and FQGNSA. This CDR3 spans 18 amino acids. The ends lost 1 base at V and 0 bases at J; junction bases unmatched: 11. DNA for the CDR3: TGTGCCAGCAGCTTAGGGGGAGGGTCCCAAACGTACCAAGAGACCCAGTACTTC. It translates to CASSLGGGSQTYQETQYF.

This clonotype was detected many times. This chain joins TRBV20-1 and TRBJ2-7; D unclear. Between the trimmed V and J ends, which lost 4 bases and 1 base, there was a span of 5 bases. This CDR3 is built from 11 residues. Per the germline V gene, CDR1 is DFQATT and CDR2 is SNEGSKA (reference sequence). CDR3 sequence reads: CSATHSYEQYF. In DNA, the CDR3 is TGCAGTGCTACCCATTCCTACGAGCAGTACTTC.

This clonotype was counted many times. The V call is TRBV7-2, the J call TRBJ2-3; D unresolved. CDR3 length: 15 residues. Between the trimmed V and J ends, which lost 1 base and 2 bases, there was a span of 10 bases. Germline-derived CDR1 and CDR2 are SGHTA and FQGNSA. As DNA, the CDR3 is TGTGCCAGCAGCTTAGTGGGTAGAATCACAGATACGCAGTATTTT. This translates into CASSLVGRITDTQYF.

The chain couples TRBV28 to TRBJ2-5, with D perhaps matching TRBD1 (6 bases). V was pared by 4 bases and J by 1 base, with 10 bases between. From germline, CDR1 is MDHEN and CDR2 SYDVKM. This CDR3 region has 14 residues. Written as DNA, the CDR3 is TGTGCCAGCAGTTCAGGGACATTCCAAGAGACCCAGTACTTC. Translating gives CASSSGTFQETQYF.

This clonotype was recorded many times. J is TRBJ2-7 and V is TRBV6-1, with 11 bases matching TRBD2. The CDR3 has 16 residues. Per the germline V gene, CDR1 is MNHNS and CDR2 is SASEGT. J lost 8 bases, V lost 6 bases, and 15 bases had no gene match. The CDR3 nucleotides read TGTGCCAGCAGCCAAATACTAGCGGGAGCGGTCTGGAAGCAGTACTTC. It is translated as CASSQILAGAVWKQYF.

This clonotype came up many times. The chain recombines TRBV6-2 or TRBV6-3 with TRBJ2-3; D is ambiguous. Germline V lookup: CDR1 MNHEY, CDR2 SVGEGT. CDR3 length equals 13 residues. Trimming took 4 bases from V and 1 from J, leaving 6 bases between them. The CDR3 loop reads CASSSSRTDTQYF. In DNA form, the CDR3 reads TGTGCCAGCAGTTCGAGCCGCACAGATACGCAGTATTTT.

This clonotype was seen repeatedly, ten times or more. The chain has TRBV2 and TRBJ2-3; 8 bases match TRBD1. This CDR3 has 15 residues. CDR1 and CDR2 from the germline V gene are SNHLY and FYNNEI. After removal of 5 bases from V and 0 bases from J, the junction contained 4 bases not matched to a gene. The CDR3 DNA reads TGTGCCAGCAGTTCCGGACAGGGCAGCACAGATACGCAGTATTTT. The encoded protein is CASSSGQGSTDTQYF.

This clonotype was observed once. As DNA, the CDR3 is TGTGCCAGCAGTCGACAGGGTTTGGCTTTCTTT. Its translation: CASSRQGLAFF. The V call is TRBV6-1, the J call TRBJ1-1; TRBD1 matches 7 bases. Germline V gives CDR1 MNHNS, CDR2 SASEGT. The ends lost 5 bases at V and 11 bases at J; junction bases unmatched: 5. This CDR3 has 11 amino acids.

This clonotype was detected ten times or more. The chain is built from TRBV18 and TRBJ1-2; possibly TRBD1 for D (6 bases). V lost 1 base to trimming and J lost 5 bases, with 8 bases between them. The CDR3 has 13 amino acids. Germline values: CDR1 KGHSH, CDR2 LQKENI. This chain's CDR3 is CASSPQDRYGYTF. Here the CDR3 DNA reads TGTGCCAGCTCACCACAGGACAGATATGGCTACACCTTC.

This clonotype came up many times. V is TRBV20-1 and J is TRBJ2-5; 8 bases match TRBD1. Germline lookup yields CDR1 DFQATT and CDR2 SNEGSKA (reference sequence). The V gene end was trimmed by 1 base and the J gene end by 2 bases; junction bases not matched to a gene: 6. The CDR3 runs 15 residues. The CDR3, as DNA: TGCAGTGCTAGAGTGGCAGGGGGCGATCAAGAGACCCAGTACTTC. Its translation is CSARVAGGDQETQYF.

Ten or more counts support this clonotype. V and J are TRBV20-1 and TRBJ1-1; D gene unclear. CDR3 length: 12 amino acids. In germline, CDR1 is DFQATT, CDR2 SNEGSKA (reference sequence). CDR3 sequence (DNA): TGCAGCCAGACGACGGCGAACACTGAAGCTTTCTTT. Amino acid sequence: CSQTTANTEAFF.

This clonotype has just a few counts. The V gene is TRBV20-1, the J gene TRBJ2-4; TRBD1 agrees at 9 bases. V lost 0 bases to trimming and J lost 0 bases; unmatched junction nucleotides: 9. The CDR3 contains 18 residues. Per germline, CDR1 DFQATT and CDR2 SNEGSKA (reference sequence). The CDR3: CSARDRPGTGQAKNIQYF. CDR3 sequence (DNA): TGCAGTGCTAGAGATAGGCCCGGGACAGGGCAAGCCAAAAACATTCAGTACTTC.